One sample yielded the 21 T cell receptor beta chains listed below, sequenced in a study of T-cell memory formation after mild COVID-19. TCRdb passed the 5' RACE reads through MiXCR, listing each CDR3 protein once. Found here are some 150,000 distinct CDR3 sequences, about a fifth of them singletons; the top ten hold about 2.3%. Sequenced sample: PBMCs or a T cell subset sorted from them (not recorded which). The receptors stem from an adult woman who had mild COVID-19 (a few samples of this study predate the infection). Cell type and time point are not known.

The chain links TRBV29-1 to TRBJ2-7; D is uncertain. CDR1 is SQVTM, CDR2 ANQGSEA, per germline. V was trimmed by 2 bases and J by 9 bases, leaving 8 bases between them. There are 10 residues in the CDR3. The CDR3 is CSVEWSVQYF. The CDR3 region has the DNA TGCAGCGTTGAATGGTCAGTGCAGTACTTC.

The J gene is TRBJ2-1, the V gene TRBV5-1; 7 bases match TRBD1. Germline CDR1 reads SGHRS; CDR2 reads YFSETQ. Trimming removed 0 bases from V and 7 bases from J; junction bases left unmatched: 4. The CDR3 length is 14 residues. The CDR3 here is CASSLGQGVNEQFF. DNA for the CDR3: TGCGCCAGCAGCTTGGGCCAGGGGGTAAATGAGCAGTTCTTC.

This rearrangement joins TRBV6-2 or TRBV6-3 to TRBJ1-5; TRBD1 is a possible D gene (6 bases). The germline V gene encodes CDR1 MNHEY and CDR2 SVGEGT. Trimming removed 7 bases from V and 6 bases from J, with 19 bases in between. The CDR3 has 15 amino acids. The CDR3 reads CASTRAWGASQPQHF. The CDR3 DNA reads TGTGCCAGCACCCGAGCGTGGGGGGCCAGTCAGCCCCAGCATTTT.

The rearrangement joins TRBV29-1 to TRBJ2-3; either TRBD1 or TRBD2 may fit D (5 bases each). The CDR3 extends over 13 amino acids. CDR1 is SQVTM, CDR2 ANQGSEA, per germline. Trimming shortened V by 1 base and J by 5 bases, and 10 bases separated the two germline ends. The CDR3 nucleotides are TGCAGCGTTGAAGGAGGGGCGGGAGATACGCAGTATTTT. Its translation: CSVEGGAGDTQYF.

The rearrangement uses TRBV7-2 and TRBJ2-3, with D possibly being TRBD1 (6 bases). Germline V CDR1 and CDR2: SGHTA, FQGNSA. Trimming shortened V by 5 bases and J by 2 bases, and 11 bases separated the two germline ends. The CDR3 spans 14 residues. Here the CDR3 DNA reads TGTGCCAGCAGCCTGGGACAACCCACAGATACGCAGTATTTT. Protein sequence: CASSLGQPTDTQYF.

This clonotype was seen a few times. The chain carries TRBV12-3 or TRBV12-4 and TRBJ2-7, with a tentative D call TRBD2 (6 bases). V lost 6 bases and J 2 bases, leaving 11 bases between the germline ends. CDR3 length: 13 amino acids. CDR3 sequence reads: CASRRDGTYEQYF. Here the CDR3 DNA reads TGTGCCAGCAGGCGGGACGGGACCTACGAGCAGTACTTC.

The V call is TRBV7-8, the J call TRBJ2-1; 11 bases line up with TRBD2. The CDR3 is made up of 16 amino acids. The junction had 7 bases not matched to a gene; V was cut back by 5 bases and J by 4 bases. Germline V gives CDR1 SGHVS, CDR2 FQNEAQ. CDR3 nucleotides: TGTGCCAGCAGCCGGGACGGGACTAGCGGATACAATGAGCAGTTCTTC. Its translation is CASSRDGTSGYNEQFF.

The V and J genes are TRBV30 and TRBJ2-1, with unresolved D. The V gene's germline CDR1 is GTSNPN and CDR2 SVGIG (reference sequence). The CDR3 extends over 11 amino acids. V was pared by 3 bases and J by 6 bases, with 6 bases between. CDR3 DNA: TGTGCCTGGAGCGCCCTCAATGAGCAGTTCTTC. Its protein is CAWSALNEQFF.

This chain uses TRBV19 with TRBJ2-5; possibly TRBD1 for D (6 bases). Germline-derived CDR1 and CDR2 are LNHDA and SQIVND (reference sequence). V lost 4 bases, J lost 1 base, and 13 bases lay in between. CDR3 size: 15 residues. The CDR3 reads CASSTIQGTQETQYF. The CDR3 nucleotides are TGTGCCAGTAGTACGATACAGGGCACCCAAGAGACCCAGTACTTC.

The rearrangement links TRBV7-9 to TRBJ2-7; 10 nucleotides align to TRBD1. V shed 0 bases, J shed 3 bases, and the junction held 2 bases outside the gene matches. The CDR3 contains 15 residues. Germline CDR1 and CDR2: SEHNR and FQNEAQ (reference sequence). Here the CDR3 reads CASSLAGQGSYEQYF. In DNA, the CDR3 is TGTGCCAGCAGCTTAGCGGGACAGGGGAGCTACGAGCAGTACTTC.

This clonotype was detected only a few times. The J gene is TRBJ2-3, the V gene TRBV6-2 or TRBV6-3, with D perhaps matching TRBD2 (5 bases). Germline CDR1 and CDR2: MNHEY and SVGEGT. V was trimmed by 3 bases and J by 4 bases, leaving 11 bases between them. This CDR3 is built from 14 residues. The CDR3 DNA follows: TGTGCCAGCAGTTATAGGGCCGGGGCAGATACGCAGTATTTT. Protein: CASSYRAGADTQYF.

This clonotype was recorded a few times. The chain employs TRBV20-1 and TRBJ1-1; D may be TRBD1 (6 bases). CDR1 is DFQATT and CDR2 is SNEGSKA in the germline V gene (reference sequence). The CDR3 consists of 13 residues. The V end was cut by 5 bases, the J end by 0 bases, with 10 bases between. DNA of the CDR3: TGCAGTGCTTACAGGGCCATGAACACTGAAGCTTTCTTT. Translation gives CSAYRAMNTEAFF.

This chain joins TRBV5-1 and TRBJ1-2; D uncertain. The CDR3 runs 13 residues. V was trimmed by 6 bases and J by 8 bases, leaving 17 bases between them. Germline V gene data show CDR1 as SGHRS and CDR2 as YFSETQ. The CDR3 DNA sequence: TGCGCCAGCACGATCGGGGTAGCTAGCGGCTACACCTTC. Encoded protein: CASTIGVASGYTF.

This chain uses TRBV6-1 with TRBJ2-7; 7 bases are a match to TRBD2. V lost 1 base, J lost 9 bases, and 9 bases stayed unmatched. Germline V gene sequence: CDR1 MNHNS, CDR2 SASEGT. The length of the CDR3 is 14 residues. The CDR3 sequence: CASSEVGGVAVQYF. Here the CDR3 DNA reads TGTGCCAGCAGTGAAGTGGGGGGGGTAGCCGTGCAGTACTTC.

A few counts support this clonotype. The V gene is TRBV12-3 or TRBV12-4, the J gene TRBJ2-7; 15 bases fit TRBD2. This CDR3 spans 14 amino acids. V was pared by 8 bases and J by 4 bases, with 3 bases of the junction left unmatched. CDR3 DNA: TGTGCCAGCGGGGGACTAGCGGGAGGATACGAGCAGTACTTC. Its protein product is CASGGLAGGYEQYF.

The CDR3 loop reads CAISTGTGTDTQYF. Written as DNA, the CDR3 is TGTGCCATCAGCACCGGGACAGGGACAGATACGCAGTATTTT. V usage is TRBV10-3 and J usage is TRBJ2-3; 9 bases match TRBD1. V shed 6 bases and J 3 bases; nucleotides not matched to a gene: 4. The CDR3 sequence is 14 residues long. CDR1 and CDR2 (germline): ENHRY, SYGVKD.

This clonotype turned up a few times. DNA for the CDR3: TGTGCCAGCAGAAGGACAGGGGGCGCCGGGGAGACCCAGTACTTC. Its protein is CASRRTGGAGETQYF. The chain joins TRBV2 to TRBJ2-5, with 11 bases lining up with TRBD1. J lost 5 bases, V lost 6 bases, and 8 bases had no gene match. The CDR3 runs 15 residues. Per germline, CDR1 SNHLY and CDR2 FYNNEI.

V gene TRBV10-3 combines with J gene TRBJ1-1; weak D call: TRBD1 (6 bases). This CDR3 has 14 amino acids. V lost 6 bases to trimming and J lost 3 bases, with 14 bases between them. In germline, CDR1 is ENHRY, CDR2 SYGVKD. CDR3 nucleotide sequence: TGTGCCATCAGGGCAGGGGCGCAGGACACTGAAGCTTTCTTT. This translates into CAIRAGAQDTEAFF.

The rearrangement links TRBV12-3 or TRBV12-4 to TRBJ2-2; no clear D. The germline V and J ends were trimmed by 7 bases and 0 bases, with 6 bases remaining between them. The CDR3 is made up of 13 amino acids. CDR3 nucleotide sequence: TGTGCCAGCAAGAGGCCGAACACCGGGGAGCTGTTTTTT. Encoded protein: CASKRPNTGELFF.

This clonotype was seen many times. The chain combines TRBV5-5 with TRBJ2-3, with TRBD2 as a possible D gene (5 bases). Germline values: CDR1 SGHKS, CDR2 YYEKEE (reference sequence). The V end was cut by 1 base, the J end by 1 base, with 7 bases between. This CDR3 contains 14 residues. CDR3 DNA: TGTGCCAGCAGCTTGAGGCGGGGCACAGATACGCAGTATTTT. This sequence encodes CASSLRRGTDTQYF.

This clonotype was observed a few times. This chain joins TRBV11-2 and TRBJ2-7, with D possibly TRBD1 on 6 matching bases. The CDR3 covers 14 residues. Germline V gene data show CDR1 as SGHAT and CDR2 as FQNNGV. Trimming pared 1 base from V and 3 bases from J, leaving 10 bases between. This chain's CDR3 is CASSLVQGVYEQYF. Here the CDR3 DNA reads TGTGCCAGCAGCTTAGTACAGGGTGTCTACGAGCAGTACTTC.